The 4 T cell receptor beta chains presented below share a single source sample, sequenced in a study of T cells in women clearing cervical HPV infection. The method was immunoSEQ multiplex PCR; TCRdb's version includes in-frame clones alone and lacks a portion of them. The sample shows roughly 12,000 clones, and roughly 23% sits with its ten largest clones. The material sequenced was blood buffy coat. These receptors came from a woman between 18 and 70 years old with a cervical HPV16 infection that either progressed to CIN3+ or cleared (not recorded which).

To note about this clone: The read ends 3 residues before the CDR3 terminus; that terminus is restored from the germline J gene. This chain connects TRBV2 to TRBJ2-3; TRBD1 matches at 9 bases. CDR3 length: 14 residues. Germline lookup yields CDR1 SNHLY and CDR2 FYNNEI. J lost 6 bases, V lost 6 bases, and 7 bases had no gene match. The sequenced CDR3 bases are TGTGCCAGCAGGGGGACAGGGTTTGGGGATACG. Translation gives CASRGTGFGDT. The full CDR3 protein is CASRGTGFGDTQYF.

Points on this clone: The CDR3 is cut off 3 residues early in the read; its end comes from the germline J gene. The genes are TRBV19 and TRBJ1-5; 7 positions agree with TRBD1. Per germline, CDR1 LNHDA and CDR2 SQIVND (reference sequence). CDR3 size: 14 residues. V was clipped by 9 bases and J by 3 bases; unmatched bases: 8. This CDR3 is CASQTGSFNQPQHF. CDR3 bases read: TGTGCCAGCCAGACAGGGTCCTTCAATCAGCCC.

A note on this clone: In the same sample, other DNA sequences code for this CDR3. Incomplete CDR3 DNA: TGCGCCAGCAGCTCCGGGACAGGGCTTGGCACTGAA. It is translated as CASSSGTGLGTE. The CDR3 as a whole reads CASSSGTGLGTEAFF. J is TRBJ1-1 and V is TRBV5-1, with 9 bases that match TRBD1. The CDR3 end lies 3 residues beyond the end of the read and is filled in from the germline J gene. This CDR3 comprises 15 residues. Germline V gene lookup returns CDR1 SGHRS and CDR2 YFSETQ. The trim removed 3 bases at V and 4 bases at J, leaving 7 bases unmatched.

In the case of this clone: The read halts 3 residues ahead of the CDR3 end, with the missing end drawn from the germline J gene. The rearrangement joins TRBV6-1 to TRBJ1-5; no definite D call. V lost 4 bases to trimming and J lost 5 bases, with 12 bases between them. The length of the CDR3 is 14 residues. Germline-derived CDR1 and CDR2 are MNHNS and SASEGT. The CDR3 loop is CASSARVSDQPQHF. The DNA read from the CDR3 is TGTGCCAGCAGTGCGAGGGTGTCCGATCAGCCC.